This TCR beta chain was captured by sequencing in a study of CD8+ T cells in alopecia areata. Turning to the study itself: Tofacitinib administration persisted for 6 to 18 months, succeeded by 6 months off drug.

Extraction of RNA preceded its reverse transcription into cDNA, which served as the sequencing template. TCRdb's copy holds only in-frame clones and misses some; the assay was immunoSEQ multiplex PCR. Of around 200,000 clones listed, roughly 53% were seen once; the top ten hold approximately 12%. This clone was counted between two and nine times. Treatment given: oral pan-JAK inhibitor, 5-10 mg twice daily. The CDR3 length is 15 residues. The germline CDR1 and CDR2 sequences are MGHRA and YSYEKL. V was clipped by 2 bases and J by 5 bases, with 15 bases between them. The chain combines TRBV4-1 with TRBJ1-1; perhaps TRBD1 as D (5 bases). The clonotype comes from a human donor with alopecia areata. The sample was CD8+ T cells sorted from blood, taken at week 24, from a patient treated with tofacitinib. The CDR3 region has the DNA TGCGCCAGCAGCCAACGACCAGGGAGTAGTACTGAAGCTTTCTTT. Protein sequence: CASSQRPGSSTEAFF.